This paragraph covers one T cell receptor (beta chain) sequence. The data were obtained in a study of shared clonotypes between healthy human individuals. Study overall: With ages of 18 to 49, the donors were two women and three men.

Replicate PCRs for sorted subsets used roughly 200 ng DNA; this equaled 30,000 to 35,000 T cell genomes. Here immunoSEQ multiplex PCR was the method, and the copy in TCRdb shows in-frame clones only, minus some. The repertoire has hundreds of thousands of clones, 92% of them found once; the top ten carry 24%. CD45RO-negative, CCR7-selected cells formed the naive CD8 fraction, which excluded terminally differentiated effector memory CD45RA+ cells. With 2 bases clipped from V and 7 bases from J, the junction kept 7 bases outside the gene matches. The CDR3 loop spans 15 amino acids. Looked up from germline, CDR1 is SGDLS and CDR2 is YYNGEE.

The clonotype was recovered from a man aged 25 to 45 in good health. Sequenced input: naive CD8+ T cells sorted from blood. V is TRBV9 and J is TRBJ1-4, with 8 bases matching TRBD1. The CDR3 coding sequence is TGTGCCAGCAGCGTCCCTCGGACAGGGATTGAAAAACTGTTTTTT. Translation gives CASSVPRTGIEKLFF.